A single sample gave rise to the 8 T cell receptor beta chains below, sequenced in a study of OX40 agonist ivuxolimab in advanced cancers. Libraries were prepared by immunoSEQ multiplex PCR; TCRdb keeps only in-frame clonotypes and omits some of them. The sample lists 60,000 to 70,000 clones, roughly nine tenths seen once, with about 12% in the top ten. This material consisted of CD4+ or CD8+ T cells sorted from blood, taken in a trial of the OX40 agonist ivuxolimab. The receptors stem from an adult with an advanced solid tumor such as melanoma, head and neck, liver or kidney cancer.

This sequence joins TRBV27 and TRBJ1-5, with a possible D match to TRBD1 (5 bases). The germline V gene encodes CDR1 MNHEY and CDR2 SMNVEV (reference sequence). The ends were cut back, 5 bases at V and 11 bases at J, with 22 bases in the middle. The CDR3 length is 15 residues. The CDR3 is CASSQGAYPSLAQHF. In DNA, the CDR3 is TGTGCCAGCAGTCAAGGGGCCTACCCATCATTGGCCCAGCATTTT.

The V gene is TRBV7-9, the J gene TRBJ1-1; D gene uncertain. V dropped 10 bases and J dropped 6 bases, with 18 bases sitting between them. The germline CDR1 and CDR2 sequences are SEHNR and FQNEAQ (reference sequence). The CDR3 runs to 13 residues. CDR3 sequence: CATAQPTFPEAFF. The CDR3 coding sequence is TGTGCCACAGCACAGCCAACATTCCCTGAAGCTTTCTTT.

This clone was seen once. This chain uses TRBV27 with TRBJ2-7, with D possibly matching TRBD1 (6 bases). Germline V gene data show CDR1 as MNHEY and CDR2 as SMNVEV (reference sequence). The CDR3 covers 16 residues. The V gene lost 6 bases and the J gene lost 2 bases, with 20 bases spanning the gap. In DNA, the CDR3 is TGTGCCAGCAGGGAGACGTGGGCAGGGGTCACCTACGAGCAGTACTTC. As protein: CASRETWAGVTYEQYF.

The chain uses TRBV29-1 and TRBJ1-1; no reliable D call. The CDR3 runs to 12 residues. Trimming shortened V by 5 bases and J by 5 bases, and 12 bases separated the two germline ends. CDR1 is SQVTM, CDR2 ANQGSEA, per germline. The CDR3 bases are TGCAGCGTTTCGACTGACCCAACTGAAGCTTTCTTT. Amino acid sequence: CSVSTDPTEAFF.

The genes are TRBV7-9 and TRBJ2-5; 9 bases are a match to TRBD1. J lost 5 bases, V lost 10 bases, and 8 bases had no gene match. CDR3 size: 13 residues. CDR1 is SEHNR, CDR2 FQNEAQ, per germline (reference sequence). CDR3 region: CATTGQGEETQYF. Written as DNA, the CDR3 is TGTGCCACTACGGGACAGGGCGAGGAGACCCAGTACTTC.

The chain employs TRBV5-8 and TRBJ2-7; D might be TRBD1 (6 bases). V was shortened by 1 base and J by 3 bases, with 8 bases between the two germline ends. CDR3 length: 13 amino acids. The germline V gene encodes CDR1 SGHTS and CDR2 YDEGEE. CDR3 protein: CASSLQGFYEQYF. The CDR3 nucleotides read TGTGCCAGCAGCTTGCAGGGGTTCTACGAGCAGTACTTC.

This clone has just one count. V and J are TRBV27 and TRBJ2-7; D perhaps matches TRBD2 (5 bases). CDR1 is MNHEY, CDR2 SMNVEV, per germline (reference sequence). The CDR3 length is 13 residues. V was trimmed by 7 bases and J by 4 bases, leaving 14 bases between them. The CDR3 spells CASKGVRGYEQYF. The CDR3 DNA is TGTGCCAGCAAGGGTGTGCGAGGGTACGAGCAGTACTTC.

The chain employs TRBV2 and TRBJ2-1, with D possibly being TRBD2 (6 bases). Germline V gene lookup returns CDR1 SNHLY and CDR2 FYNNEI. Trimming left V 3 bases short and J 9 bases short, with 12 bases between. The CDR3 spans 13 residues. Written as DNA, the CDR3 is TGTGCCAGCAGTGAGACTAGTTCGGGTGAGCAGTTCTTC. Translating it yields CASSETSSGEQFF.